Each of the 5 T cell receptor beta chains below was sequenced from the same sample in a study of patients and donors after allogeneic stem cell transplantation. Via MiXCR, TCRdb re-called the RT-PCR reads, giving one row per CDR3 protein. The sample holds 410,000 or so distinct CDR3 sequences, approximately 16% seen once. Source material: blood, either unsorted or a sorted T cell fraction (not recorded which). The origin of the receptors is a human donor who was either an allogeneic HSCT recipient or a stem cell or donor lymphocyte infusion donor (not recorded which). It is not recorded whose cells these are; they may come from a transplant donor.

This clonotype has more than one count but fewer than ten. Its ends do not fully match the called genes, so a read error is possible. The CDR3 loop reads CAISESGVYYGYTF. Here the CDR3 DNA reads TGTGCCATCAGCGAGTCCGGAGTCTACTATGGCTACACCTTC. The chain is built from TRBV10-3 and TRBJ1-2; D is ambiguous. The CDR3 contains 14 residues. Germline V lookup: CDR1 ENHRY, CDR2 SYGVKD.

V is TRBV20-1 and J is TRBJ2-1; D ambiguous. The CDR3 spans 15 residues. CDR1 DFQATT and CDR2 SNEGSKA come from the germline V gene (reference sequence). Trimming removed 5 bases from V and 3 bases from J, with 17 bases in between. In DNA form, the CDR3 reads TGCAGTGCTGCCCCACCCGGTGGGATCTACAATGAGCAGTTCTTC. Translated, it gives CSAAPPGGIYNEQFF.

A few counts support this clonotype. V gene TRBV5-4 combines with J gene TRBJ1-1, with no clear D. Germline loops: CDR1 SGHNT, CDR2 YYREEE (reference sequence). Trimming shortened V by 0 bases and J by 4 bases, and 10 bases separated the two germline ends. The CDR3 is 14 residues long. CDR3 residues: CASSLAIPGTEAFF. The DNA for the CDR3 is TGTGCCAGCAGCTTGGCAATACCGGGCACTGAAGCTTTCTTT.

Many counts were recorded for this clonotype. V usage is TRBV10-3 and J usage is TRBJ2-1; D may be TRBD2 (6 bases). The germline gives CDR1 ENHRY, CDR2 SYGVKD. V lost 6 bases and J lost 8, with 14 bases in between. CDR3 length: 13 amino acids. The CDR3 loop is CAIRWREGDEQFF. For the CDR3, the DNA is TGTGCCATCAGGTGGCGGGAAGGGGATGAGCAGTTCTTC.

The genes are TRBV7-3 and TRBJ2-3, with TRBD2 identical over 9 bases. J gave up 4 bases and V 2 bases, and 7 bases lay outside the gene matches. Germline V gives CDR1 SGHTA, CDR2 FQGTGA. The CDR3 is 16 residues long. CDR3 in amino acids: CASSLSLAGGADTQYF. The CDR3 region has the DNA TGTGCCAGCAGCTTATCCCTGGCGGGGGGGGCAGATACGCAGTATTTT.